The T cell receptor (beta chain) under discussion was sequenced for a study of blood T cell repertoires in COVID-19. Study context: Nucleic acid was either cDNA or gDNA, and it came from T cells, B-cell-depleted T cells, or PBMCs.

Original methodology: Cell counts per sample came from amplifying reference gene primers. Measured with immunoSEQ multiplex PCR; TCRdb has only the in-frame clones, and not every one. Clone size and the V and J calls come from that table; the DNA yielded D and trimming. The data contain 150,000 to 180,000 clones, approximately 84% of them singletons. Seattle-derived patients entered the study during active infection and were followed longitudinally. The V gene end was trimmed by 0 bases and the J gene end by 4 bases; junction bases not matched to a gene: 3. Germline CDR1 and CDR2: MNHEY and SMNVEV (reference sequence). This CDR3 is 16 amino acids long.

The sequencing input was peripheral blood. This chain joins TRBV27 and TRBJ2-1; 10 positions agree with TRBD2. This clonotype was obtained from a woman aged 60 to 75 with COVID-19, enrolled during active disease. CDR3 nucleotide sequence: TGTGCCAGCAGTTTATCTAGCGGGAGGTTTTACAATGAGCAGTTCTTC. Translation gives CASSLSSGRFYNEQFF.